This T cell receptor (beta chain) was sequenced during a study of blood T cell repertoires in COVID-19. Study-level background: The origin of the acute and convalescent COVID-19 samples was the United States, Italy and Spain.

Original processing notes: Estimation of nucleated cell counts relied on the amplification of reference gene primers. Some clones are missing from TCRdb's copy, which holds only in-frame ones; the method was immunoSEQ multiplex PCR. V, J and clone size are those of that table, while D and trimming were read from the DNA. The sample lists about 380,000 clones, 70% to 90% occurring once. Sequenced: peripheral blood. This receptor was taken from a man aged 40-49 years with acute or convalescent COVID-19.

Here the CDR3 reads CASILGGVQETQYF. Written as DNA, the CDR3 is TGTGCCAGCATACTAGGAGGGGTCCAAGAGACCCAGTACTTC. This sequence joins TRBV7-6 and TRBJ2-5; the D gene is possibly TRBD2 (6 bases). CDR1 SGHVS and CDR2 FNYEAQ come from the germline V gene. This CDR3 region has 14 residues. With 7 bases removed from V and 1 base from J, the gap between germline ends came to 13 bases.